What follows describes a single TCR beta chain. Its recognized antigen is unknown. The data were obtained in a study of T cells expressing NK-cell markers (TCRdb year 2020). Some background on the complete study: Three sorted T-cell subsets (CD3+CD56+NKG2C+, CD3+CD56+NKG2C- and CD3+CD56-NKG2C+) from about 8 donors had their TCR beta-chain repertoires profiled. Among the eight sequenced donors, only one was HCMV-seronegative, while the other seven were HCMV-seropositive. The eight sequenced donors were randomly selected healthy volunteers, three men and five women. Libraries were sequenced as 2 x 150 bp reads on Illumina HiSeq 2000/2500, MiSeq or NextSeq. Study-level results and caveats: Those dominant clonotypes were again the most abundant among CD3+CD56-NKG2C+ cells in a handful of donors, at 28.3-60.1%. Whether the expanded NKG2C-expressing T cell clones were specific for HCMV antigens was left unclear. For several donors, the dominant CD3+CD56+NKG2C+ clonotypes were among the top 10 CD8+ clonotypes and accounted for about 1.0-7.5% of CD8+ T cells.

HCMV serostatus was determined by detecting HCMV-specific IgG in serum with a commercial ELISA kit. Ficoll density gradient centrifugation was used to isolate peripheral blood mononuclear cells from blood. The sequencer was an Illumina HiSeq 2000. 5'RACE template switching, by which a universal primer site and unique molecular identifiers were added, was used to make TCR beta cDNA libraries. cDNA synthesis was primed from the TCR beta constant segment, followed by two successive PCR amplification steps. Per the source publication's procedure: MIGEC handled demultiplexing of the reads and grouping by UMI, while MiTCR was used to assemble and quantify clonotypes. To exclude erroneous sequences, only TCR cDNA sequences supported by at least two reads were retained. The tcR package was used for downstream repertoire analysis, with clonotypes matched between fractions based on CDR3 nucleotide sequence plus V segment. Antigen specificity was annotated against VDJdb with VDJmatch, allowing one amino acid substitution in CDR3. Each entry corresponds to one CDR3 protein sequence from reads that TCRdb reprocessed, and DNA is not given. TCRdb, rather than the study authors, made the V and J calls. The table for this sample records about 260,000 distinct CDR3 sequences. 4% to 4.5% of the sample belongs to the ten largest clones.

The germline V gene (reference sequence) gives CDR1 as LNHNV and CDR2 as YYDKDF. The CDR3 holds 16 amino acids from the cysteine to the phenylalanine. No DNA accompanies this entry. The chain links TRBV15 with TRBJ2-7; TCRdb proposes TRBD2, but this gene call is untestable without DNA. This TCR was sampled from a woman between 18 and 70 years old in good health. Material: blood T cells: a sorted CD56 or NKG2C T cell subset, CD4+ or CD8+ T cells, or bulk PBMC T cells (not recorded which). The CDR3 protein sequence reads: CATSKGNSGSSYEQYF.